A single T cell receptor (beta chain) is shown here with its context. The clone's antigen remains unknown. No much larger clone is present one base from it, and per-base qualities are unavailable. This sample is drawn from a study of cytomegalovirus exposure and HLA in healthy donors (dated by TCRdb to about 2017). At the level of the whole study: An earlier analysis of roughly 630 of the donors reported 250 to 300 Gb of sequence data and roughly 110 million unique TCR beta sequences from 150 million to 200 million T cells. On average, 235,054 unique TCR beta nucleotide sequences were sequenced per donor among fewer than 500 genotyped donors of the cohort, with roughly 19% of those sequences being non-productive. Typing coverage varied by locus: roughly 629-640 donors for A, B, C, DRB1 and DQB1; approximately 500 for DQA1; about 600 for DPA1; around 450 for DPB1. In addition to the first cohort of 500 to 850 subjects, a separate validation cohort of approximately 130 different subjects was used. Five DR-DQ haplotypes were treated as single units for association and clustering because of strong linkage in the cohort. In a later analysis, previously published TCR beta repertoires from several hundred donors were re-analyzed and high-resolution HLA genotyping was added so that TCR occurrence patterns could be studied. The study profiled the T cell repertoires of around 700 subjects by immunosequencing and related them to cytomegalovirus serostatus. Roughly 290 gigabases of sequencing data and approximately 92 million unique TCR sequences made up an early release that covered approximately 700 HLA-typed donors. The study aimed to test whether cataloging public T cell receptors could reveal signatures of past pathogen exposure. To predict cytomegalovirus infection status, the study combined high-throughput TCR immunosequencing, statistical association of individual TCRs with disease status, and machine learning. All discovery cohort repertoires had been generated on a single sequencing platform. A later genetic analysis used genome-wide SNP genotypes for about 65% of the 666 donors, treating that subset as a discovery cohort. Alongside the repertoire data, information on donor age, sex, ethnicity and CMV serostatus was compiled. Both class I and class II loci were covered by HLA typing, at four-digit resolution. Of the approximately 400 genotyped donors, 81% fell in the genetic ancestry cluster associated with self-reported Caucasian donors. In the later analysis, no new phenotypic data were used to find candidate immune exposures; instead, reliance was placed on TCR beta sequences and their occurrence across donors. In an earlier analysis of 587 of the donors, high-throughput TCR beta sequencing was used to judge whether each TCR beta V gene segment behaved as functional or pseudogenic.

Receptor amplification or capture employed the immunoSEQ multiplex PCR assay. For the multiplex PCR, a mixture combining 60 forward primers for TCR Vbeta segments and 13 reverse primers for TCR Jbeta segments was used. The CDR3 region of rearranged TCR beta genes was amplified from genomic DNA with a multiplex PCR assay. Amplified TCR beta libraries were sequenced as 87-base-pair reads on the Illumina HiSeq System. Concerning the study's data processing: A later analysis counted approximately 74 million unique TCR beta chains across the 600 to 850 repertoires, and some 11 million of these chains were shared by at least two donors. To remove PCR and sequencing errors, raw reads were error-corrected and collapsed into unique sequences using a nearest-neighbor algorithm that merged closely related sequences. Alignment of CDR3 sequences to IMGT reference sequences was used to assign V, D and J gene segments. For a sequence to be retained, a match of at least six nucleotides to both a V gene segment and a J gene segment was required. Rearrangements were called productive when the CDR3 lacked stop codons and stayed in frame with V and J; all others were non-productive. Following IMGT convention, CDR3 was defined as the stretch from the second conserved V-encoded cysteine up to the conserved J-encoded phenylalanine. The earlier analysis of 587 of the donors excluded any sequence lacking an unambiguous match to a single V gene segment. In an earlier analysis of approximately 560 of the donors, a V segment was called functional when productive rearrangements were above 56.7%, and segregating when the standard deviation between donors exceeded 5%. A statistical classification framework was built for diagnosing cytomegalovirus status from the catalog of TCR beta chain sequences. A later analysis assigned V and J genes by comparing TCR nucleotide sequences with IMGT/GENE-DB human TR gene sequences. In a later analysis, CDR3 sequences and most-parsimonious VDJ recombination scenarios were assigned using the TCRdist pipeline. In a later analysis, each TCR beta chain was defined by its CDR3 amino acid sequence together with its V-gene family, and reads without a unique V-gene family were excluded. To address suspected cross-contamination and a sequencing artifact, a later analysis removed several hundred highly shared, low-generation-probability nucleotide sequences. In a later analysis, a clonal expansion index for each public chain was calculated from normalized within-repertoire ranks of inferred template counts. In a later analysis, generation probabilities were computed using a VDJ recombination model fitted to out-of-frame rearrangements, and the results were checked against IGoR. In a later analysis, TCR-TCR, TCR-HLA and TCR-CMV co-occurrence was scored with hypergeometric tests, and a repertoire-size bias correction was applied to TCR pairs. False discovery rates were estimated in a later analysis by permuting HLA or CMV assignments 20 times. In a later analysis, co-occurring TCRs were grouped using DBSCAN, with TCRdist sequence similarity added in when clustering inside HLA-allele-positive subsets. Repertoires with fewer than 30,000 or more than 120,000 public chains, plus five repertoires with anomalous nucleotide sharing, were excluded from co-occurrence clustering. As stored in TCRdb, this immuneACCESS dataset retains in-frame rearrangements with V and J assigned. A fraction of the clones does not appear; measured against another copy, unresolved V genes explain less than half of the discrepancy, and the remainder lacks a known reason. V and J calls and clone size are those listed in that table; D and trimming were worked out from the DNA. Within this sample are about 210,000 clones, with around four fifths of them counted one time only. Roughly 1.7% of the sample goes to the ten largest clones.

The CDR3 runs 14 residues from the cysteine to the phenylalanine. Only CDR3 DNA remains: 42 bases, in frame from the first base. Per the germline V gene (reference sequence), GTSNPN is the CDR1 and SVGIG is the CDR2. V lost 5 bases and J lost 1 base, and the count of bases not matched to a germline gene is 7. The cohort consisted of approximately 690 healthy bone marrow donors. All cohort members were sampled while nominally healthy, although unrecorded immune exposures were likely present. The donor was CMV seropositive and belonged to the group of 250 to 350 seropositive cohort members. A peripheral blood sample was collected from each donor, and TCR beta sequencing was performed on peripheral blood mononuclear cells. The Qiagen DNeasy Blood Extraction Kit was used to extract genomic DNA from the blood cell samples. What the study reported, not specific to this receptor: Some 16 rarely observed V segments, including chromosome 9 orphons, were excluded from the earlier analysis of some 590 of the donors because counts were too low. In both the original and validation cohorts, the classifier was reported to diagnose cytomegalovirus status with high specificity and sensitivity. According to the authors, the approach could potentially be generalized to other disease states and immunological phenotypes. Some IMGT-functional V segments, including TRBV6-2 and TRBV6-3, could not be told apart with the 87-base-pair reads, so those segments were excluded. Because some donors lacked HLA typing at each locus, the association tests relied only on the typed subset. For the cohort, immune exposure information was limited to CMV serostatus. A group of highly shared sequence variants was considered likely to be a technical artifact of the sequencing pipeline. According to a later genetic analysis, donors in an Asian-associated ancestry cluster had fewer N-insertions in productive TCRs than the approximately 710-donor mean. When HLA alleles, especially DR and DQ, strongly co-occurred, TCR associations were difficult to assign to individual alleles. In an earlier analysis of over 550 of the donors, most TCR beta V segments were observed in productive rearrangements about 87% or about 30% of the time, broadly matching IMGT annotations. Most TCR sequences were observed very rarely across donors, whereas some public TCRs were present in many individuals. In a later analysis, 15,000 to 20,000 TCR beta sequences were associated with specific HLA alleles at a false discovery rate of 0.05. Presence/absence analyses assumed roughly uniform sequencing depth across donors, an assumption that may not hold. In the study, approximately 160 TCR beta chains were listed as associated with cytomegalovirus. In a later genetic analysis, a missense DCLRE1C variant was associated with V-gene and J-gene trimming of TCR beta chains, and the association was replicated in an independent cohort. Correlated functional status among segregating V segments might reflect linkage disequilibrium, but an unknown experimental factor could not be ruled out. In vitro tests confirmed that a few of the cytomegalovirus-associated TCR beta chains recognize cytomegalovirus antigens. In a later analysis, HLA-associated TCR beta chains showed more clonal expansion and lower generation probabilities than non-associated chains that were equally common. A later analysis found that TCR association rates varied across HLA loci, with DRB1 alleles showing the most associated TCRs and HLA-C alleles the fewest. A further reported finding was that TCR beta sequences accurately predicted the HLA-A and HLA-B alleles for most subjects in the first cohort. In a later analysis, several top co-occurrence clusters were reported to appear linked to parvovirus B19, influenza, CMV and Epstein-Barr virus. Only TCR beta chains were sequenced in this cohort, and the absence of alpha or paired-chain data limited detectable features. According to a later analysis, most CMV-associated TCR beta chains appeared to be HLA-restricted, and the HLA associations seemed to be driven largely by CMV exposure.

Recombination connected TRBV30 to TRBJ1-1; TRBD1 matches 7 bases in the middle. This clonotype originated in a middle-aged man in good health and CMV-seropositive. The specimen sequenced was PBMCs. The CDR3 region reads CAWDIQGWNTEAFF. In nucleotide form, the sequence is TGTGCCTGGGATATACAGGGGTGGAACACTGAAGCTTTCTTT.